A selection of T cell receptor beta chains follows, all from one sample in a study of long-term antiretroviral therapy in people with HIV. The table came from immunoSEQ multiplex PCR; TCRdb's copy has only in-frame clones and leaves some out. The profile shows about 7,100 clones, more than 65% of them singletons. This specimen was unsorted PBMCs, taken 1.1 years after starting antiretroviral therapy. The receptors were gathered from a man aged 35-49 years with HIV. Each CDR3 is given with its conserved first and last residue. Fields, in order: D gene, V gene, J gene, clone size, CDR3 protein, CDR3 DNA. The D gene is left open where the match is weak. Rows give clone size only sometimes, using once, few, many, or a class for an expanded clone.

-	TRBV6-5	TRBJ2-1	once	CASSYSSGRSNEQFF	TGTGCCAGCAGTTACTCCTCGGGACGGAGCAATGAGCAGTTCTTC
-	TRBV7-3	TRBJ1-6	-	CASSPGPGRNSPLHF	TGTGCCAGCAGCCCGGGCCCGGGGAGGAATTCACCCCTCCACTTT
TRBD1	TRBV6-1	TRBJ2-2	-	CASSAVGTVNTGELFF	TGTGCCAGCAGTGCCGTGGGGACAGTGAACACCGGGGAGCTGTTTTTT
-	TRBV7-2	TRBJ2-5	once	CASSLVSGQETQYF	TGTGCCAGCAGCTTAGTTTCGGGGCAAGAGACCCAGTACTTC
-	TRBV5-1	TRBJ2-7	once	CASSTTASYEQYF	TGCGCCAGCAGCACGACAGCCTCCTACGAGCAGTACTTC
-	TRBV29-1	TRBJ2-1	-	CSVDLGASYNEQFF	TGCAGCGTTGATCTGGGGGCCTCCTACAATGAGCAGTTCTTC
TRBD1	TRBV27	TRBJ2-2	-	CASSVEGAFFNTGELFF	TGTGCCAGCAGTGTAGAGGGGGCTTTTTTTAACACCGGGGAGCTGTTTTTT
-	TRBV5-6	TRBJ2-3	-	CASLVGSGSTDTQYF	TGTGCCAGCTTAGTTGGGAGCGGAAGCACAGATACGCAGTATTTT
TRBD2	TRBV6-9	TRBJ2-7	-	CASSLGTSGDYEQYF	TGTGCCAGCAGTTTAGGGACTAGCGGGGACTACGAGCAGTACTTC
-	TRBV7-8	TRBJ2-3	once	CASSSLIPGDTQYF	TGTGCCAGCAGTTCCCTAATCCCAGGGGATACGCAGTATTTT
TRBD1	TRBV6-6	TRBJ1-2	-	CASSYSSGQGASGYTF	TGTGCCAGCAGTTACTCTTCGGGACAGGGGGCATCGGGCTACACCTTC
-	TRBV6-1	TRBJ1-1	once	CASSGHSTEPPTEAFF	TGTGCCAGCAGTGGACATTCGACAGAACCCCCAACTGAAGCTTTCTTT
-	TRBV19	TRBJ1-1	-	CASSLNQGLNTEAFF	TGTGCCAGTAGCTTAAACCAGGGATTGAACACTGAAGCTTTCTTT
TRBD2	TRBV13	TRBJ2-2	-	CASSPLAGAQTGELFF	TGTGCCAGCAGCCCACTAGCGGGGGCCCAAACCGGGGAGCTGTTTTTT
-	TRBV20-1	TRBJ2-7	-	CSARRSDEQYF	TGCAGTGCTAGAAGATCTGACGAGCAGTACTTC
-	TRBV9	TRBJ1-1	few	CASTPSGGGTEAFF	TGTGCCAGCACCCCCAGTGGAGGGGGCACTGAAGCTTTCTTT
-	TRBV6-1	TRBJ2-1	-	CASSERSTYYNEQFF	TGTGCCAGCAGTGAGAGGTCAACATACTACAATGAGCAGTTCTTC